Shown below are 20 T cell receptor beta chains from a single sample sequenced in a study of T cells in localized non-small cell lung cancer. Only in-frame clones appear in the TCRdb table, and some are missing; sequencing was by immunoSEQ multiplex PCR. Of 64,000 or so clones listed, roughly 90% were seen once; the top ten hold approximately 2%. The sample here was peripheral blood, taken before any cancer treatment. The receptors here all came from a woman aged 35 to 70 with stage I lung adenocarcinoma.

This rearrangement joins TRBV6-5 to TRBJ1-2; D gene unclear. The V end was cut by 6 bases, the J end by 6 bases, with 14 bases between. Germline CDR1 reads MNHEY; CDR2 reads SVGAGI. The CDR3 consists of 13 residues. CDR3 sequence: CASRLTEMHGYTF. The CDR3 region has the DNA TGTGCCAGCAGATTAACAGAGATGCATGGCTACACCTTC.

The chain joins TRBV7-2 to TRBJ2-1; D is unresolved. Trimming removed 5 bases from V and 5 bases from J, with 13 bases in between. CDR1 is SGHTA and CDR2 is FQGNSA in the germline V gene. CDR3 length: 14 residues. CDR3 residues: CASSPQTRHNEQFF. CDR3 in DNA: TGTGCCAGCAGCCCCCAGACAAGACACAATGAGCAGTTCTTC. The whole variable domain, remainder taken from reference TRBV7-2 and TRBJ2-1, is GAGVSQSPSNKVTEKGKDVELRCDPISGHTALYWYRQSLGQGLEFLIYFQGNSAPDKSGLPSDRFSAERTGGSVSTLTIQRTQQEDSAVYLCASSPQTRHNEQFFGPGTRLTVL.

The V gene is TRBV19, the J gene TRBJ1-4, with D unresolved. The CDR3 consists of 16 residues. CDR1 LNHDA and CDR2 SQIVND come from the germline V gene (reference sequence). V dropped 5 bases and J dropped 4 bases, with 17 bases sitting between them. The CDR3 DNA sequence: TGTGCCAGTAGTTTTTTGGGGAGAAAGAATAATGAAAAACTGTTTTTT. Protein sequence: CASSFLGRKNNEKLFF.

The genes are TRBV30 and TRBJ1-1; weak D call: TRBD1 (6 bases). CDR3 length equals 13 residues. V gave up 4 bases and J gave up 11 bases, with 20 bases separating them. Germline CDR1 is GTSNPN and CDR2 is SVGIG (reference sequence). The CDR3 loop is CAWMRWTASMAFF. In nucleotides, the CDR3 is TGTGCCTGGATGCGGTGGACAGCTTCGATGGCTTTCTTT.

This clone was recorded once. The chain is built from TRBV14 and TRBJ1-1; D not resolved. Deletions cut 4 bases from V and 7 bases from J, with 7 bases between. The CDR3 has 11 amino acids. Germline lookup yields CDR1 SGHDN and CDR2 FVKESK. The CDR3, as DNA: TGTGCCAGCAGCCTCACAGTTGAAGCTTTCTTT. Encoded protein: CASSLTVEAFF.

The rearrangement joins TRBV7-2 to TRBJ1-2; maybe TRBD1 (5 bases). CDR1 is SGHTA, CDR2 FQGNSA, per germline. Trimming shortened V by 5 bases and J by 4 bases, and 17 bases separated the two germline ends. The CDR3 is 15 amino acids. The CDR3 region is CASSPGDRALYGYTF. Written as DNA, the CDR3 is TGTGCCAGCAGCCCGGGGGACCGAGCCCTCTATGGCTACACCTTC.

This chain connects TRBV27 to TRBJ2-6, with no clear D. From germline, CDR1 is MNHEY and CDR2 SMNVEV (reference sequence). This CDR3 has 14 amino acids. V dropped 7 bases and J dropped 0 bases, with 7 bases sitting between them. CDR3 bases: TGTGCCAGCACCCCTTTCTCTGGGGCCAACGTCCTGACTTTC. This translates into CASTPFSGANVLTF.

CDR3 in amino acids: CAISVVLGKNTEAFF. As DNA, the CDR3 is TGTGCCATCAGTGTGGTCCTAGGAAAGAACACTGAAGCTTTCTTT. J is TRBJ1-1 and V is TRBV10-3; D uncertain. Germline V gene sequence: CDR1 ENHRY, CDR2 SYGVKD. Trimming stripped 4 bases from V and 1 base from J, with 13 bases between. CDR3 length: 15 amino acids.

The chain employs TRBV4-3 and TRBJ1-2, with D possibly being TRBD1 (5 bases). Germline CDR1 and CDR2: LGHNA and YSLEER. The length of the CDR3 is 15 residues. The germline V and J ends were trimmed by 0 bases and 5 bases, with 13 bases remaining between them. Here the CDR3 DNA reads TGCGCCAGCAGCCAAGATGTCCAGGGTAAATATGGCTACACCTTC. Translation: CASSQDVQGKYGYTF.

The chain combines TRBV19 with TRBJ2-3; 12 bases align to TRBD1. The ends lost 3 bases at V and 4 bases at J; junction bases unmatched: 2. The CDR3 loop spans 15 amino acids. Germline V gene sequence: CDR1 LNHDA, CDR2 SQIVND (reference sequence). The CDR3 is CASSIGTGGADTQYF. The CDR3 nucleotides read TGTGCCAGTAGTATCGGGACAGGGGGCGCAGATACGCAGTATTTT.

The CDR3 region is CASSYRDRDYEQYF. In nucleotides, the CDR3 is TGCGCCAGCAGCTACCGGGACAGGGATTACGAGCAGTACTTC. This chain joins TRBV5-1 and TRBJ2-7; 9 nucleotides line up with TRBD1. J lost 4 bases, V lost 3 bases, and 5 bases had no gene match. This CDR3 is built from 14 residues. Per the germline V gene, CDR1 is SGHRS and CDR2 is YFSETQ.

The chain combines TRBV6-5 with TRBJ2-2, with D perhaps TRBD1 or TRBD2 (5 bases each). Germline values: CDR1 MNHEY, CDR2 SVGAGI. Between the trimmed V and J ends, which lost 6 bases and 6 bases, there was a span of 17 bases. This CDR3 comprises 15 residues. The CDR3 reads CASSRVREQAGELFF. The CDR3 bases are TGTGCCAGCAGCCGAGTGAGGGAACAGGCCGGGGAGCTGTTTTTT.

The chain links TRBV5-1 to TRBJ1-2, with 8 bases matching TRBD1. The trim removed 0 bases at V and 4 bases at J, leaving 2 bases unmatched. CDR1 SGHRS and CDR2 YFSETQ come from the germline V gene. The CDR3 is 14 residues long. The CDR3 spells CASSLGQGAYGYTF. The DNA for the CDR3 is TGCGCCAGCAGCTTGGGGCAGGGGGCCTATGGCTACACCTTC.

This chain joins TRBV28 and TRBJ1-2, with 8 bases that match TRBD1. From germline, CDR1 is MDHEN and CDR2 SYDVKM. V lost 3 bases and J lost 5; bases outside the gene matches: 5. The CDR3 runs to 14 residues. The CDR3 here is CASSFGRGHYGYTF. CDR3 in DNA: TGTGCCAGCAGTTTTGGCAGGGGGCATTATGGCTACACCTTC.

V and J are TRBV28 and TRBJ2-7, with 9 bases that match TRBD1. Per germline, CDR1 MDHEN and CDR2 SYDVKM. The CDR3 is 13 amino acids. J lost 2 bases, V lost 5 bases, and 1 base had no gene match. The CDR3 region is CASSTGGAYEQYF. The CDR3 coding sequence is TGTGCCAGCAGTACAGGGGGCGCCTACGAGCAGTACTTC.

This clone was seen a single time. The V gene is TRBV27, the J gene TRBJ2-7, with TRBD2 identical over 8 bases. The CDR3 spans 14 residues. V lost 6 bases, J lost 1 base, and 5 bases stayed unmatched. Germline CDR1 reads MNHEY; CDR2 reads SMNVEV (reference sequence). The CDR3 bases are TGTGCCAGCAGGAGCGGGAGCGTGTCCTACGAGCAGTACTTC. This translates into CASRSGSVSYEQYF.

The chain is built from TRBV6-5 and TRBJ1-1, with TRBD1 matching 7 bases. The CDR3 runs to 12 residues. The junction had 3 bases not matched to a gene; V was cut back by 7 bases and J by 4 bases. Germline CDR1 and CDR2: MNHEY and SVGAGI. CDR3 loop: CASKTGSTEAFF. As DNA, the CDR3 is TGTGCCAGCAAGACAGGGAGCACTGAAGCTTTCTTT.

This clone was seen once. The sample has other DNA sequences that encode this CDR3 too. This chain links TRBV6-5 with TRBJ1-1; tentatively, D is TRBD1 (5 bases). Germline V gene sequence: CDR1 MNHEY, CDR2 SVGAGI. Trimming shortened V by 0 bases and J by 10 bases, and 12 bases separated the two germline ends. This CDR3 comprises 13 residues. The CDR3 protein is CASSYSTASAAFF. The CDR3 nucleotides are TGTGCCAGCAGTTACTCGACAGCCAGTGCAGCTTTCTTT.

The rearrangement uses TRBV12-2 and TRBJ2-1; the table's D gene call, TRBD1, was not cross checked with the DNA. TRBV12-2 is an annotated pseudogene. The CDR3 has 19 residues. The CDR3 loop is CASRLAGSTGTGALNEQFF. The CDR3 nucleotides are TGTGCAAGTCGCTTAGCCGGGTCTACCGGGACAGGGGCTTTAAATGAGCAGTTCTTC.

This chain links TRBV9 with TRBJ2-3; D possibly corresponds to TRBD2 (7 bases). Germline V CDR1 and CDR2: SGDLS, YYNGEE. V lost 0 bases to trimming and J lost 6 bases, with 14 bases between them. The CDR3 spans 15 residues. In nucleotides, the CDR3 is TGTGCCAGCAGCGTAGGAGGGGGGGCGAGCGATACGCAGTATTTT. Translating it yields CASSVGGGASDTQYF.